These 12 T cell receptor beta chains share one sample of origin, sequenced in a study of T cell responses to AZD1222 COVID-19 vaccine. TCRdb's copy holds only in-frame clones and misses some; the assay was immunoSEQ multiplex PCR. The sample has around 180,000 clones, around 91% seen once. The starting material was peripheral blood, obtained on day 0 of AZD1222 vaccination. The source is an adult in good health.

This clone showed up just a few times. V gene TRBV2 combines with J gene TRBJ2-7; 10 positions agree with TRBD1. The V gene's germline CDR1 is SNHLY and CDR2 FYNNEI. The CDR3 sequence is 15 residues long. V trimming: 7 bases; J trimming: 2 bases; junction bases outside the gene matches: 8. The DNA for the CDR3 is TGTGCCAGCATTTCGGGGACAGGGGATCCCTACGAGCAGTACTTC. It translates to CASISGTGDPYEQYF. Full variable domain (missing parts from reference TRBV2 and TRBJ2-7): EPEVTQTPSHQVTQMGQEVILRCVPISNHLYFYWYRQILGQKVEFLVSFYNNEISEKSEIFDDQFSVERPDGSNFTLKIRSTKLEDSAMYFCASISGTGDPYEQYFGPGTRLTVT.

This chain connects TRBV7-6 to TRBJ1-1; possible D gene TRBD1, 6 bases. V was cut by 1 base and J by 6 bases, with 15 bases left in between. Germline values: CDR1 SGHVS, CDR2 FNYEAQ. This CDR3 contains 15 residues. The CDR3 spells CASSLVIGQRAEAFF. CDR3 coding DNA: TGTGCCAGCAGCTTAGTAATCGGACAGCGAGCTGAAGCTTTCTTT.

V and J are TRBV6-5 and TRBJ2-3; D is unresolved. This CDR3 comprises 13 residues. V lost 2 bases, J lost 4 bases, and 7 bases lay in between. CDR1 and CDR2 from the germline V gene are MNHEY and SVGAGI. The DNA for the CDR3 is TGTGCCAGCAGTTACGCGGCGTCAGATACGCAGTATTTT. Encoded protein: CASSYAASDTQYF.

This sequence joins TRBV5-8 and TRBJ1-5, with 8 bases lining up with TRBD1. CDR3 length: 16 amino acids. V was clipped by 0 bases and J by 6 bases; unmatched bases: 8. Germline V gene sequence: CDR1 SGHTS, CDR2 YDEGEE. This CDR3 reads CASSLGQTGGGQPQHF. The DNA for the CDR3 is TGTGCCAGCAGCTTGGGCCAAACAGGGGGAGGTCAGCCCCAGCATTTT.

The chain carries TRBV6-1 and TRBJ2-7; D remains unclear. Germline CDR1 is MNHNS and CDR2 is SASEGT. Between the trimmed V and J ends, which lost 0 bases and 4 bases, there was a span of 7 bases. The CDR3 consists of 13 residues. The CDR3 sequence is CASSEAGPYEQYV. The CDR3 nucleotides read TGTGCCAGCAGTGAAGCGGGCCCTTACGAGCAGTACGTC.

This chain connects TRBV6-1 to TRBJ1-5, with a tentative D call TRBD1 (6 bases). The CDR3 runs 17 residues. Germline loops: CDR1 MNHNS, CDR2 SASEGT. Trimming left V 2 bases short and J 5 bases short, with 19 bases between. CDR3 amino acids: CASSEFPRDRTDQPQHF. CDR3 bases: TGTGCCAGCAGTGAATTTCCCCGTGACAGGACAGATCAGCCCCAGCATTTT.

The J gene is TRBJ1-1, the V gene TRBV6-5; no definite D call. Trimming removed 5 bases from V and 5 bases from J, with 9 bases in between. This CDR3 contains 12 residues. Germline CDR1 is MNHEY and CDR2 is SVGAGI. The CDR3 region is CASSIGRTEAFF. The CDR3 DNA follows: TGTGCCAGCAGTATTGGGAGGACTGAAGCTTTCTTT.

V and J are TRBV20-1 and TRBJ2-5; the match to TRBD2 covers 8 bases. V dropped 3 bases and J dropped 1; count of bases not matched to a gene: 7. This CDR3 region has 15 residues. Germline CDR1 and CDR2: DFQATT and SNEGSKA (reference sequence). The CDR3: CSASVWRGVQETQYF. The CDR3 DNA sequence: TGCAGTGCTAGTGTATGGCGGGGGGTCCAAGAGACCCAGTACTTC.

This chain connects TRBV29-1 to TRBJ2-1; D could derive from TRBD1 or TRBD2 (5 bases each). CDR3 length equals 12 residues. Germline V CDR1 and CDR2: SQVTM, ANQGSEA. V lost 7 bases and J lost 4, with 11 bases in between. Here the CDR3 DNA reads TGCAGCGCCACGAGGGGTTACAATGAGCAGTTCTTC. It codes for CSATRGYNEQFF.

The chain links TRBV10-3 to TRBJ2-5, with D uncertain. The CDR3 runs 12 residues. Germline loops: CDR1 ENHRY, CDR2 SYGVKD. V gave up 6 bases and J gave up 5 bases, with 10 bases separating them. The CDR3 sequence is CAISVTGETQYF. CDR3 bases: TGTGCCATCAGCGTAACTGGGGAGACCCAGTACTTC.

The V call is TRBV6-5, the J call TRBJ1-2, with D perhaps matching TRBD1 (6 bases). The germline V gene has CDR1 MNHEY and CDR2 SVGAGI. V gave up 7 bases and J gave up 4 bases, with 16 bases separating them. CDR3 length equals 14 residues. This CDR3 reads CASNSIQGIYGYTF. CDR3 coding DNA: TGTGCCAGCAACAGCATACAGGGAATCTATGGCTACACCTTC.

The genes are TRBV7-9 and TRBJ2-5, with a tentative D call TRBD2 (5 bases). Trimming shortened V by 8 bases and J by 0 bases, and 19 bases separated the two germline ends. The CDR3 extends over 16 amino acids. Germline CDR1 SEHNR, CDR2 FQNEAQ (reference sequence). CDR3 region: CASHIIEGWNQETQYF. The CDR3 nucleotides read TGTGCCAGCCACATCATCGAGGGCTGGAACCAAGAGACCCAGTACTTC.